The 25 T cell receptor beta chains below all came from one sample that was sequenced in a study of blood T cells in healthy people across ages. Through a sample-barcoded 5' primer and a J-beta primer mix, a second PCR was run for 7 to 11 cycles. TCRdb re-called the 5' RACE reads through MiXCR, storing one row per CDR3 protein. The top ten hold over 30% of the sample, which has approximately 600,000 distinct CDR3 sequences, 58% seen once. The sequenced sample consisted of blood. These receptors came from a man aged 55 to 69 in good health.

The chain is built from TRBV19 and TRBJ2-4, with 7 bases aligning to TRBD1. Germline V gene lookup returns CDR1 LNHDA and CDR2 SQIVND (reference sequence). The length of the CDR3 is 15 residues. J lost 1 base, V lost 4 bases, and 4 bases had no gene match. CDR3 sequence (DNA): TGTGCCAGTAGTACGACAGGGTTTGCCAAAAACATTCAGTACTTC. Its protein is CASSTTGFAKNIQYF.

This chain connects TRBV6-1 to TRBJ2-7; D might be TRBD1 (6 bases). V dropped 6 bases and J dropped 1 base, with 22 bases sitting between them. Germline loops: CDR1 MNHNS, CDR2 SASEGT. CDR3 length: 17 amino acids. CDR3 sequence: CASSELEAGASSYEQYF. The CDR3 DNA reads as TGTGCCAGCAGCGAACTCGAGGCAGGGGCGAGTTCCTACGAGCAGTACTTC.

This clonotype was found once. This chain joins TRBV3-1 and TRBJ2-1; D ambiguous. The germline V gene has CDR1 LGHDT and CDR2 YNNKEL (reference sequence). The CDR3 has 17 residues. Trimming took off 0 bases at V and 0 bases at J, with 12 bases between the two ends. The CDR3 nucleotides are TGTGCCAGCAGCCAAGATGCAGCCTTGAGCTCCTACAATGAGCAGTTCTTC. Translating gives CASSQDAALSSYNEQFF.

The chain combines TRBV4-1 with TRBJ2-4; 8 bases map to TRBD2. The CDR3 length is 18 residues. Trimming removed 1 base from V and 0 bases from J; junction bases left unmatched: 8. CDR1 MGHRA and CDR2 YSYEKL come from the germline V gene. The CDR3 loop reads CASSQGAGGRLAKNIQYF. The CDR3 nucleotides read TGCGCCAGCAGCCAAGGGGCGGGGGGCAGACTAGCCAAAAACATTCAGTACTTC.

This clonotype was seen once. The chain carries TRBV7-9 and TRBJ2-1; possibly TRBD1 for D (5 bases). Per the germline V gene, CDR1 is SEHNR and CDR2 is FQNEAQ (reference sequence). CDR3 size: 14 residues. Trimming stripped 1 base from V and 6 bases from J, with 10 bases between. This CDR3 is CASSLEQATNEQFF. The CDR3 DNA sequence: TGTGCCAGCAGCTTAGAACAGGCAACCAATGAGCAGTTCTTC.

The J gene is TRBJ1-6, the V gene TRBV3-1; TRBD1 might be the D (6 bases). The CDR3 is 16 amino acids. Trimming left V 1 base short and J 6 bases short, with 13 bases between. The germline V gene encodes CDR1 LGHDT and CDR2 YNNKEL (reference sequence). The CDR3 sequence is CASSQVWTVGNSPLHF. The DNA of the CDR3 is TGTGCCAGCAGCCAAGTTTGGACAGTGGGTAATTCACCCCTCCACTTT.

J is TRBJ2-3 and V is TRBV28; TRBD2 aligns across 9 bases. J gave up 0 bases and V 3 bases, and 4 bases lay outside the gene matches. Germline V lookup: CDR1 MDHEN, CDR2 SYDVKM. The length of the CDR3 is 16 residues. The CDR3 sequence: CASSFGSGGSTDTQYF. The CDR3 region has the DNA TGTGCCAGCAGTTTCGGTAGCGGGGGTAGCACAGATACGCAGTATTTT.

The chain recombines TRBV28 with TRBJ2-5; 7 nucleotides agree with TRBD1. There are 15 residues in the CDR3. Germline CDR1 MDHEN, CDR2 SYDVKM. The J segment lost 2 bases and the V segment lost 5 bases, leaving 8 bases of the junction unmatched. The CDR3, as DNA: TGTGCCAGCAGTATGACGACAGGGCCACAAGAGACCCAGTACTTC. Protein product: CASSMTTGPQETQYF.

CDR3 sequence (DNA): TGCAGTGCTAGTCGGGGACCCTACGAGCAGTACTTC. Encoded protein: CSASRGPYEQYF. This chain uses TRBV20-1 with TRBJ2-7, with D perhaps being TRBD1 or TRBD2 (5 bases each). CDR1 is DFQATT, CDR2 SNEGSKA, per germline (reference sequence). V was clipped by 3 bases and J by 2 bases, with 8 bases between them. The CDR3 runs 12 residues.

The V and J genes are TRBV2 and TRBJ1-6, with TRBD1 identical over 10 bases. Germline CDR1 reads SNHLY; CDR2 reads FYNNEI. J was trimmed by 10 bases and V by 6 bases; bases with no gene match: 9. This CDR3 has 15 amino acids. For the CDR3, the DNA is TGTGCCAGCAGCGCAGGACAGGGGGTTTGGTCACCCCTCCACTTT. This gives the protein CASSAGQGVWSPLHF.

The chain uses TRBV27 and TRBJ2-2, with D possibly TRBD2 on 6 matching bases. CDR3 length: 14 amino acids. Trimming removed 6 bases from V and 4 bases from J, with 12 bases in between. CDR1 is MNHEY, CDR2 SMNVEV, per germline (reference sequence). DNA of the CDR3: TGTGCCAGCAGGACCTTGGGGGGCACCGGGGAGCTGTTTTTT. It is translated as CASRTLGGTGELFF.

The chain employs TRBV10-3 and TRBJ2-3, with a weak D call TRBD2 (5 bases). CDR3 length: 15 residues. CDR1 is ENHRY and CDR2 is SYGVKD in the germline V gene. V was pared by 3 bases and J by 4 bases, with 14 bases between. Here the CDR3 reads CAISEGPGESDTQYF. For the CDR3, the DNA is TGTGCCATCAGTGAAGGCCCTGGGGAGTCAGATACGCAGTATTTT.

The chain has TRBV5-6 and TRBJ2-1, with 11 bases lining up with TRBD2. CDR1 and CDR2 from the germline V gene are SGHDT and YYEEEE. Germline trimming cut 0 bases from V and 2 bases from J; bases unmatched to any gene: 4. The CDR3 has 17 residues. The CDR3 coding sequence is TGTGCCAGCAGCTTGGGGGGACTAGCGGACACCTACAATGAGCAGTTCTTC. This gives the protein CASSLGGLADTYNEQFF.

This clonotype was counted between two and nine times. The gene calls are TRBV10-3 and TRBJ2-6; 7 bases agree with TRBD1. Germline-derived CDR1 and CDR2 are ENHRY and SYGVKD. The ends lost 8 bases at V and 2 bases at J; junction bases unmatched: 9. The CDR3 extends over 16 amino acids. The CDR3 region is CAISEGQAPGANVLTF. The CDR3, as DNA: TGTGCCATCTCGGAAGGACAGGCCCCTGGGGCCAACGTCCTGACTTTC.

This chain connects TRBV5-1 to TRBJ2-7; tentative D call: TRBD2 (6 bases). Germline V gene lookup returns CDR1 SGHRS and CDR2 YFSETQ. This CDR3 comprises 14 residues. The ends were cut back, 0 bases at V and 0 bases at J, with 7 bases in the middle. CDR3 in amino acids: CASSLAEGSYEQYF. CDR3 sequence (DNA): TGCGCCAGCAGCTTGGCGGAGGGCTCCTACGAGCAGTACTTC.

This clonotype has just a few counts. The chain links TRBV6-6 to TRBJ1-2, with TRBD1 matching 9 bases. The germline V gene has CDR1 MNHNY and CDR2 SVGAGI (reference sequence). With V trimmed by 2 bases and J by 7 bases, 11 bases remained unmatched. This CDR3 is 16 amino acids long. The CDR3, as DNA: TGTGCCAGCAGTTACGGGACCGGGACAGGGAGAGGTGGCTACACCTTC. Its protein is CASSYGTGTGRGGYTF.

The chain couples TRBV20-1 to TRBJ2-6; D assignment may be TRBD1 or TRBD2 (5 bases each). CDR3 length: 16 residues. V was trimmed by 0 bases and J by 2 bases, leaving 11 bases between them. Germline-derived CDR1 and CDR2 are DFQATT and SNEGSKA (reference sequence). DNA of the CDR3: TGCAGTGCTAGAGAGAGGGGTTCCACTGGGGCCAACGTCCTGACTTTC. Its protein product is CSARERGSTGANVLTF.

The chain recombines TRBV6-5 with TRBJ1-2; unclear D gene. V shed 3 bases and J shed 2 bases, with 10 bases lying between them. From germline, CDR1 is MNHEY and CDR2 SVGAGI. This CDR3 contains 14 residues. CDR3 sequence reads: CASSYGGYNYGYTF. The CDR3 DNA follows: TGTGCCAGCAGTTATGGAGGGTACAACTATGGCTACACCTTC.

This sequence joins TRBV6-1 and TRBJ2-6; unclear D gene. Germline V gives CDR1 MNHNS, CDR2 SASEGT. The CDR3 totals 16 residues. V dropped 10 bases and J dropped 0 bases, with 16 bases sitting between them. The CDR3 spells CATRFAGVSGANVLTF. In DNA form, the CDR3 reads TGTGCCACCAGATTCGCCGGCGTCTCTGGGGCCAACGTCCTGACTTTC.

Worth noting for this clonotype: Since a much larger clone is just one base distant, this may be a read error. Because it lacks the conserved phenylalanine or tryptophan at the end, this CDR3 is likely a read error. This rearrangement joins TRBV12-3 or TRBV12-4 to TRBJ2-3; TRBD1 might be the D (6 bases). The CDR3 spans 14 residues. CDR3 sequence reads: CASSFRGTGDMQYS. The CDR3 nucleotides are TGTGCCAGCAGTTTTAGGGGGACCGGAGATATGCAGTATTCT.

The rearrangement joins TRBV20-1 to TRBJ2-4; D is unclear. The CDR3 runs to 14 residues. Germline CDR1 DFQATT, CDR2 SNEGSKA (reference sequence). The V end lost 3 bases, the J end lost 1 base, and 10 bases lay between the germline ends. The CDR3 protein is CSARDDPAKNIQYF. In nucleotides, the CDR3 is TGCAGTGCTAGGGATGATCCGGCCAAAAACATTCAGTACTTC.

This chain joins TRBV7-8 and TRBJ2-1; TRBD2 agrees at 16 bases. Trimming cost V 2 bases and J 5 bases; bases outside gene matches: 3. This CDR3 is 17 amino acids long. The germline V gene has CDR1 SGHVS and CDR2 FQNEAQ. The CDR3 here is CASSLTGLAGGNNEQFF. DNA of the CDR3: TGTGCCAGCAGCTTAACGGGACTAGCGGGGGGGAACAATGAGCAGTTCTTC.

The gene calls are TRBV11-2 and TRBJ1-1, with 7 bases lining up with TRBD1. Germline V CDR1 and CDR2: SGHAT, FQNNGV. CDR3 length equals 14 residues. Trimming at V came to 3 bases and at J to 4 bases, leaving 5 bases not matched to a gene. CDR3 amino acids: CASSFAGGITEAFF. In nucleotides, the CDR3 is TGTGCCAGCAGCTTTGCAGGGGGGATCACTGAAGCTTTCTTT.

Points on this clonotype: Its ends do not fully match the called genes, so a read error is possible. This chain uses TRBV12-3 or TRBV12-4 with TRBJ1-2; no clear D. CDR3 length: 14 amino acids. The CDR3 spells CASSLAMDLGGYTF. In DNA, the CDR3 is TGTGCCAGCAGTCTAGCGATGGACCTGGGCGGCTACACCTTC.

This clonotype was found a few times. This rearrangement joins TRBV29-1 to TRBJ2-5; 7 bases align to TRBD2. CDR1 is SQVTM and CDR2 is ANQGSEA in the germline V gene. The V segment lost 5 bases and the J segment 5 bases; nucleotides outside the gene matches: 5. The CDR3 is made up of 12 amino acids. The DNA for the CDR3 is TGCAGCGTTAGGGGAGGGCTTGAGACCCAGTACTTC. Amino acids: CSVRGGLETQYF.